Listed below are T cell receptor beta chains from one sample, sequenced in a study of shared clonotypes between healthy human individuals. Using immunoSEQ multiplex PCR, the repertoire was profiled, and TCRdb retains in-frame clones only, with some absent. The sample consists of about a million clones, around three quarters of them appearing once. The specimen sequenced was memory CD4+ T cells from PBMCs. These receptors came from a young man in good health. Some clones in this sample may be carry-over from other donors' samples. Both conserved end residues are part of each CDR3. The order of the fields is CDR3 DNA, CDR3 protein, clone size, D gene, J gene, V gene, CDR3 length. The D gene is left open where the match is weak. Only part of the rows carry a size: once, few, many, or a class if the clone is expanded.

CDR3 DNA: TGTGCCAGCAGCTTTTTACAACGCGAGCAGTACTTC
CDR3 protein: CASSFLQREQYF
clone size: .
D gene: .
J gene: TRBJ2-7
V gene: TRBV7-9
CDR3 length: 12

CDR3 DNA: TGTGCCAGCAGCCCCGGGACAGTAGCTCATGGCTACACCTTC
CDR3 protein: CASSPGTVAHGYTF
clone size: .
D gene: TRBD1
J gene: TRBJ1-2
V gene: TRBV5-4
CDR3 length: 14

CDR3 DNA: TGTGCCAGCAAGGGCCCGGGAAAGAGAACTGAAGCTTTCTTT
CDR3 protein: CASKGPGKRTEAFF
clone size: .
D gene: .
J gene: TRBJ1-1
V gene: TRBV28
CDR3 length: 14

CDR3 DNA: TGCGCCAGCAGCCCTAGCGGGAGAAGTACGTCCTACGAGCAGTACTTC
CDR3 protein: CASSPSGRSTSYEQYF
clone size: .
D gene: TRBD2
J gene: TRBJ2-7
V gene: TRBV5-1
CDR3 length: 16

CDR3 DNA: TGTGCCAGCAATAGTCTCAGGGCGGGAAGCGAGCAGTACTTC
CDR3 protein: CASNSLRAGSEQYF
clone size: .
D gene: .
J gene: TRBJ2-7
V gene: TRBV28
CDR3 length: 14

CDR3 DNA: TGTGCCAGCAGCCTCCCGGGACTAGCCGGGGCCAACGTCCTGACTTTC
CDR3 protein: CASSLPGLAGANVLTF
clone size: .
D gene: TRBD2
J gene: TRBJ2-6
V gene: TRBV7-3
CDR3 length: 16

CDR3 DNA: TGTGCCTGGAGTCTCCTGGTTCGGGAGACCCAGTACTTC
CDR3 protein: CAWSLLVRETQYF
clone size: .
D gene: .
J gene: TRBJ2-5
V gene: TRBV30
CDR3 length: 13

CDR3 DNA: TGTGCCAGCAGCATTAGACAGGGGGGCACCGGGGAGCTGTTTTTT
CDR3 protein: CASSIRQGGTGELFF
clone size: few
D gene: TRBD1
J gene: TRBJ2-2
V gene: TRBV7-9
CDR3 length: 15

CDR3 DNA: TGCAGTGCCTCTCGTGGTGAGCAGTTCTTC
CDR3 protein: CSASRGEQFF
clone size: .
D gene: .
J gene: TRBJ2-1
V gene: TRBV20-1
CDR3 length: 10

CDR3 DNA: TGTGCCAGCAGCTTGGGTGGGAAGGGGGCCCTGGATGGCTACACCTTC
CDR3 protein: CASSLGGKGALDGYTF
clone size: .
D gene: TRBD1
J gene: TRBJ1-2
V gene: TRBV5-4
CDR3 length: 16

CDR3 DNA: TGTGCCAGCAGGCCCCGCCGGGCGGAGCTCGAGCAGTACTTC
CDR3 protein: CASRPRRAELEQYF
clone size: few
D gene: .
J gene: TRBJ2-7
V gene: TRBV11-2
CDR3 length: 14

CDR3 DNA: TGTGCCAACAGGGGGTATGAGCAGTTCTTC
CDR3 protein: CANRGYEQFF
clone size: .
D gene: TRBD1
J gene: TRBJ2-1
V gene: TRBV2
CDR3 length: 10

CDR3 DNA: TGTGCCAGCAGCTTGCCAGGTCAGGGGAGGTACGAGCAGTACTTC
CDR3 protein: CASSLPGQGRYEQYF
clone size: .
D gene: .
J gene: TRBJ2-7
V gene: TRBV5-4
CDR3 length: 15

CDR3 DNA: TGTGCCAGCAGTGACAGGGGACCGCAAGAGACCCAGTACTTC
CDR3 protein: CASSDRGPQETQYF
clone size: once
D gene: TRBD1
J gene: TRBJ2-5
V gene: TRBV27
CDR3 length: 14

CDR3 DNA: TGTGCCAGCAGTTTTGGTAACAGGGGGGCGACTGAAGCTTTCTTT
CDR3 protein: CASSFGNRGATEAFF
clone size: .
D gene: TRBD1
J gene: TRBJ1-1
V gene: TRBV28
CDR3 length: 15

CDR3 DNA: TGCGCCAGCAGCCAGTCCGTCAGTTCTAGCGGAACATTTGGTACGCAGTATTTT
CDR3 protein: CASSQSVSSSGTFGTQYF
clone size: .
D gene: TRBD2
J gene: TRBJ2-3
V gene: TRBV4-3
CDR3 length: 18

CDR3 DNA: TGTGCCAGCAGCCCCACCGGACAGGGTCCCACTGAAGCTTTCTTT
CDR3 protein: CASSPTGQGPTEAFF
clone size: many
D gene: TRBD1
J gene: TRBJ1-1
V gene: TRBV28
CDR3 length: 15